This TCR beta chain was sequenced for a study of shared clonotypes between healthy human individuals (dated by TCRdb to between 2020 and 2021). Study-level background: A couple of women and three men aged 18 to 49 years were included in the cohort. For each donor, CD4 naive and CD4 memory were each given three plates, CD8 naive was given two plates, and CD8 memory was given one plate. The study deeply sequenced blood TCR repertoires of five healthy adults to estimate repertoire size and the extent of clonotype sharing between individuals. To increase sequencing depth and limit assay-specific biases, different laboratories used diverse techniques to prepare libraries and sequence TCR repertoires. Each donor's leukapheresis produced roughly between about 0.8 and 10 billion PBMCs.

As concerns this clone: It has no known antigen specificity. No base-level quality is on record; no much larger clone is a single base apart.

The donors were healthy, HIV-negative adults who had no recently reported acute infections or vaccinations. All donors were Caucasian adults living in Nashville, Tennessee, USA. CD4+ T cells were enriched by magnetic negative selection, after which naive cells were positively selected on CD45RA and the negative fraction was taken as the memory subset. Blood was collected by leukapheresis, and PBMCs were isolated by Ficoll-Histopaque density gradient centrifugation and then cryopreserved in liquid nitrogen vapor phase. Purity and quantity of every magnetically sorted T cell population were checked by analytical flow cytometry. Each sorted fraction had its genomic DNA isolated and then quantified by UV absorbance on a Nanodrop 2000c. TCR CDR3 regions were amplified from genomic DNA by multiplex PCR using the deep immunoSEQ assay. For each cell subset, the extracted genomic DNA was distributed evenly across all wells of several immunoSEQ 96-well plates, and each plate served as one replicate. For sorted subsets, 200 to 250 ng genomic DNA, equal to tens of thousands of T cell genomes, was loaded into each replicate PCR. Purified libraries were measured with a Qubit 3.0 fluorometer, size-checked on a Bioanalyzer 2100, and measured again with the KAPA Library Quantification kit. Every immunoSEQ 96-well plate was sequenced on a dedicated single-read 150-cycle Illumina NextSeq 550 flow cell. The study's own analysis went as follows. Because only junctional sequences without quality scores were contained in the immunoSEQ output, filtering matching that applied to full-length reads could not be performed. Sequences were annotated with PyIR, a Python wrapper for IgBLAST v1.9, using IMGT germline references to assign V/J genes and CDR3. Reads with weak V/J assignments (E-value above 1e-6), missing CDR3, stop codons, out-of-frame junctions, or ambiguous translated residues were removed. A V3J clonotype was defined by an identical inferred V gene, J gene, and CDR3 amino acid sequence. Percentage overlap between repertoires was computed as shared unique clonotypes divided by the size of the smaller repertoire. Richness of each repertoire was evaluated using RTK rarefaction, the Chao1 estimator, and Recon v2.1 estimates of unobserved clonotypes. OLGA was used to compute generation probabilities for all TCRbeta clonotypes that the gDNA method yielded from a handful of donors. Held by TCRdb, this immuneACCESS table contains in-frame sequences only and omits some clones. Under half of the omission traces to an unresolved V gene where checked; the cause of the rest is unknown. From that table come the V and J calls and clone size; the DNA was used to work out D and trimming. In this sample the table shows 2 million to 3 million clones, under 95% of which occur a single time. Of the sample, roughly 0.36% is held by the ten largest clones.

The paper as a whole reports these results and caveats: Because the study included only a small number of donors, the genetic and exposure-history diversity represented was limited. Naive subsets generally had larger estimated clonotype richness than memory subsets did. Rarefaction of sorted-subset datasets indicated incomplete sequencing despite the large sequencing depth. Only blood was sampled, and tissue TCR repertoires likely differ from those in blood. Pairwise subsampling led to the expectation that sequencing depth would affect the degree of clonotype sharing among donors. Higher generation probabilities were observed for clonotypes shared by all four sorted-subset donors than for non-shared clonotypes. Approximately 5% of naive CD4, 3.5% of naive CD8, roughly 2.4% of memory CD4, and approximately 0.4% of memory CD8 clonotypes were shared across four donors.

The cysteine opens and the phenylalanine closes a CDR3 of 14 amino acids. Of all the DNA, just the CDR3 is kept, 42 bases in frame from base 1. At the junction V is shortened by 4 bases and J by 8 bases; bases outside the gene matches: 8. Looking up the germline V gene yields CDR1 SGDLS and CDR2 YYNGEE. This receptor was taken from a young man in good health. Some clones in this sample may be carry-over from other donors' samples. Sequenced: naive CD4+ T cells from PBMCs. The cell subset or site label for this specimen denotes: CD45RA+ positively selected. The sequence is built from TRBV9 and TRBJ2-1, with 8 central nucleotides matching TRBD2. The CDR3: CASSFGLAGDEQFF. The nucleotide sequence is TGTGCCAGCAGCTTTGGACTAGCTGGCGATGAGCAGTTCTTC.